Each of the 12 T cell receptor beta chains below was sequenced from the same sample in a study of identical twins. TCRdb re-called the 5' RACE reads with MiXCR, one entry per CDR3 protein. The table has around 570,000 distinct CDR3 sequences, 9.6% seen once. These data were also filed under a second study, of yellow fever vaccine responses in identical twins.

The sequencing input was PBMCs. These receptors were collected from a woman aged 18-29 years in good health.

This clonotype has more than one count but fewer than ten. The chain links TRBV29-1 to TRBJ2-7; 7 bases agree with TRBD2. This CDR3 is built from 11 residues. The junction had 4 bases not matched to a gene; V was cut back by 5 bases and J by 6 bases. CDR1 and CDR2 from the germline V gene are SQVTM and ANQGSEA. For the CDR3, the DNA is TGCAGCGTTTGGACTAGAGGCGAGCAGTACTTC. It is translated as CSVWTRGEQYF.

J is TRBJ2-7 and V is TRBV27, with 9 bases fitting TRBD2. Per germline, CDR1 MNHEY and CDR2 SMNVEV (reference sequence). After removal of 5 bases from V and 3 bases from J, the junction contained 11 bases not matched to a gene. This CDR3 comprises 16 residues. This CDR3 reads CASSIVKTSGNYEQYF. The CDR3 DNA reads TGTGCCAGCAGTATTGTGAAGACTAGCGGAAACTACGAGCAGTACTTC.

The genes are TRBV7-2 and TRBJ1-5; D is unclear. The CDR3 consists of 10 residues. The germline gives CDR1 SGHTA, CDR2 FQGNSA. V lost 5 bases to trimming and J lost 7 bases, with 3 bases between them. CDR3 protein: CASSLQPQHF. For the CDR3, the DNA is TGTGCCAGCAGCCTACAGCCCCAGCATTTT.

This clonotype was counted ten times or more. The chain is built from TRBV12-3 or TRBV12-4 and TRBJ2-1; perhaps TRBD1 as D (6 bases). The CDR3 length is 15 residues. Deletions cut 7 bases from V and 4 bases from J, with 17 bases between. For the CDR3, the DNA is TGTGCCAGCACCCTAGGGGACACCAGATACAATGAGCAGTTCTTC. It yields the protein CASTLGDTRYNEQFF.

This clonotype was found many times. V gene TRBV6-2 or TRBV6-3 combines with J gene TRBJ1-5; 7 nucleotides match TRBD1. CDR1 is MNHEY and CDR2 is SVGEGT in the germline V gene. V shed 4 bases and J 2 bases; nucleotides not matched to a gene: 5. The CDR3 is 15 amino acids. The CDR3 nucleotides are TGTGCCAGCAGTTGGGGACAGTCGGGCAATCAGCCCCAGCATTTT. Translated: CASSWGQSGNQPQHF.

This clonotype showed up just a few times. This chain uses TRBV29-1 with TRBJ2-7; 8 bases are shared with TRBD2. CDR1 is SQVTM and CDR2 is ANQGSEA in the germline V gene. V trimming: 8 bases; J trimming: 2 bases; junction bases outside the gene matches: 5. The CDR3 has 12 amino acids. The CDR3 coding sequence is TGCAGCATTCTAGCGGGTCCCTACGAGCAGTACTTC. As protein: CSILAGPYEQYF.

This clonotype showed up many times. The DNA of the CDR3 is TGTGCCAGCAGCAACGCCCCCATGGAGCTGTTTTTT. Its translation: CASSNAPMELFF. V gene TRBV7-6 combines with J gene TRBJ2-2; the D is unclear. Trimming took 5 bases from V and 10 from J, leaving 11 bases between them. The CDR3 extends over 12 amino acids. The germline V gene has CDR1 SGHVS and CDR2 FNYEAQ. The whole variable domain, remainder taken from reference TRBV7-6 and TRBJ2-2, is GAGVSQSPRYKVTKRGQDVALRCDPISGHVSLYWYRQALGQGPEFLTYFNYEAQQDKSGLPNDRFSAERPEGSISTLTIQRTEQRDSAMYRCASSNAPMELFFGEGSRLTVL.

CDR3 sequence reads: CASRSPGTTEAFF. The CDR3 nucleotides are TGTGCCAGCAGATCCCCCGGGACCACTGAAGCTTTCTTT. The chain is built from TRBV12-3 or TRBV12-4 and TRBJ1-1; D is possibly TRBD1 (5 bases). The V end lost 6 bases, the J end lost 4 bases, and 12 bases lay between the germline ends. The CDR3 has 13 amino acids.

A single count supports this clonotype. The rearrangement uses TRBV30 and TRBJ2-2; TRBD1 matches 11 bases. V lost 3 bases, J lost 5 bases, and 2 bases stayed unmatched. In germline, CDR1 is GTSNPN, CDR2 SVGIG (reference sequence). The CDR3 spans 14 residues. The CDR3 DNA follows: TGTGCCTGGAGGGGGACAGGGGGGACCGGGGAGCTGTTTTTT. This codes for CAWRGTGGTGELFF.

The sample holds a few counts of this clonotype. A read error may account for a junction end that differs from germline. The chain employs TRBV10-3 and TRBJ2-7; 8 nucleotides agree with TRBD2. The CDR3 sequence is 15 residues long. CDR1 is ENHRY, CDR2 SYGVKD, per germline. The CDR3 DNA sequence: TGTGCCATCAGTGAGTCCGGGAGGGACGGGAACCACCTGGGCTTC. Encoded protein: CAISESGRDGNHLGF.

This clonotype turned up a few times. The chain has TRBV15 and TRBJ2-7, with D perhaps TRBD1 (6 bases). CDR3 size: 17 residues. Germline loops: CDR1 LNHNV, CDR2 YYDKDF (reference sequence). V lost 0 bases and J 5 bases, leaving 20 bases between the germline ends. The CDR3 loop is CATSRDSYRARTNEQYF. CDR3 DNA: TGTGCCACCAGCAGAGATTCCTACAGGGCCCGTACAAACGAGCAGTACTTC.

This clonotype was seen repeatedly, ten times or more. This chain links TRBV4-1 with TRBJ2-7; no firm D call. Germline V gene lookup returns CDR1 MGHRA and CDR2 YSYEKL. The CDR3 is 14 residues long. V was clipped by 0 bases and J by 5 bases, with 11 bases between them. The DNA for the CDR3 is TGCGCCAGCAGCCAAGAGCCCCGTGGGGACGAGCAGTACTTC. Protein product: CASSQEPRGDEQYF.